Listed below are T cell receptor beta chains from one sample, sequenced in a study of T cell responses to AZD1222 COVID-19 vaccine. TCRdb keeps only in-frame clones here, not all; method: immunoSEQ multiplex PCR. The sample shows 95,000 or so clones, nearly 90% of them seen only once. The sequenced sample was peripheral blood, obtained on day 0 of MenACWY control vaccination. These receptors originate from an adult in good health. The CDR3 runs from the conserved cysteine through the conserved F or W. The D gene is left open where the match is weak. Some rows have no size entry. The others give once, few or many, or a class for an expanded clone.

j_call v_call clone_size d_call cdr3_nt cdr3_aa
TRBJ2-2 TRBV7-6 - TRBD2 TGTGCCAGCAGCTTAGAAAGAACTAGCGAAGCAGGCACCGGGGAGCTGTTTTTT CASSLERTSEAGTGELFF
TRBJ1-5 TRBV28 few - TGTGCCAGCATCCTGAGGGGGATTAGCAATCAGCCCCAGCATTTT CASILRGISNQPQHF
TRBJ1-4 TRBV7-9 - - TGTGCCAGCAACTCTTGGTCTGGGGAAAAACTGTTTTTT CASNSWSGEKLFF
TRBJ1-2 TRBV4-2 - - TGTGCCAGCAGCCAAGATCTCACCGAAGCAGGCTATGGCTACACCTTC CASSQDLTEAGYGYTF
TRBJ1-3 TRBV16 - - TGTGCCAGCAGCCAATCATCAGGTTCTGGAAACACCATATATTTT CASSQSSGSGNTIYF
TRBJ1-2 TRBV7-2 once - TGTGCCAGCAGCTTGAGAGGTCAGGGGCATCTCGGCTATGGCTACACCTTC CASSLRGQGHLGYGYTF
TRBJ2-5 TRBV11-2 - TRBD2 TGTGCCAGCAGCTTATACGGGGGGCAAGAGACCCAGTACTTC CASSLYGGQETQYF
TRBJ2-1 TRBV4-3 - TRBD1 TGCGCCAGCAGCCAAGAGGGGACAGGCTACAATGAGCAGTTCTTC CASSQEGTGYNEQFF
TRBJ1-2 TRBV6-5 - - TGTGCCAGCAGCCCCGCGGGGGATGGCTACACCTTC CASSPAGDGYTF
TRBJ1-1 TRBV18 - - TGTGCCAGCTCACCACAGGCGGGGAACACTGAAGCTTTCTTT CASSPQAGNTEAFF
TRBJ1-3 TRBV20-1 - - TGCAGTGCTTTATACCGAAACACCATATATTTT CSALYRNTIYF
TRBJ2-3 TRBV11-2 - - TGTGCCAGCAGCGTAAGGGGGGGGCGGGATTTGTCAGATACGCAGTATTTT CASSVRGGRDLSDTQYF
TRBJ1-1 TRBV7-2 - - TGTGCCAGCACCCCCCGACAGGCGGCTCGGAACACTGAAGCTTTCTTT CASTPRQAARNTEAFF
TRBJ2-3 TRBV2 few - TGTGCCAGCAGCCGCCTCCCGTCCAGGGGAGACACAGATACGCAGTATTTT CASSRLPSRGDTDTQYF
TRBJ1-6 TRBV2 - - TGTGCCAGCAGTGAAGAGGGAAGGTCACCCCTCCACTTT CASSEEGRSPLHF
TRBJ1-4 TRBV5-5 - - TGTGCCAGCCGCCCCCGAGGAGGGGCTGAAAAACTGTTTTTT CASRPRGGAEKLFF
TRBJ1-1 TRBV19 - - TGTGCCAGTACCGAAACCCAGGGGTACACTGAAGCTTTCTTT CASTETQGYTEAFF
TRBJ1-1 TRBV11-3 once - TGTGCCAGCAGCTTAGCTCGAGGGACGGTCGCTGAAGCTTTCTTT CASSLARGTVAEAFF
TRBJ1-1 TRBV10-3 - - TGTGCCATCAGTGATCCTCTGAACACTGAAGCTTTCTTT CAISDPLNTEAFF
TRBJ2-1 TRBV11-2 once - TGTGCCAGCAGCTTAGGAGGCTCCTACAATGAGCAGTTCTTC CASSLGGSYNEQFF
TRBJ1-2 TRBV30 few - TGTGCCTGGACAGGTCCTGGCGCGGGAGACTATGGCTACACCTTC CAWTGPGAGDYGYTF
TRBJ1-1 TRBV6-2/TRBV6-3 few - TGTGCCAGCAGTTACTCATGGGAGGGGAACACTGAAGCTTTCTTT CASSYSWEGNTEAFF
TRBJ1-4 TRBV29-1 once - TGCAGCGCAGGACAGACGAATGAAAAACTGTTTTTT CSAGQTNEKLFF
TRBJ1-2 TRBV20-1 - - TGCAGTGCTTTCTCGCAGGGCGGCTACACCTTC CSAFSQGGYTF
TRBJ1-1 TRBV19 - - TGTGCCAGTAGTATACGGATGAACACTGAAGCTTTCTTT CASSIRMNTEAFF
TRBJ2-7 TRBV5-4 once - TGTGCCAGCAGCTCAGACGGGGCGGGTTACGAGCAGTACTTC CASSSDGAGYEQYF
TRBJ1-1 TRBV30 - TRBD1 TGTGCCTGGGCGCAGGGGGGGGCTGAAGCTTTCTTT CAWAQGGAEAFF
TRBJ2-1 TRBV30 - TRBD2 TGTGCCTGGATTACGAGCGGGGCTAGCTCCTACAATGAGCAGTTCTTC CAWITSGASSYNEQFF
TRBJ2-5 TRBV9 - TRBD2 TGTGCCAGCAGCGTAGCTTGGGCTAGCGGGGAGACCCAGTACTTC CASSVAWASGETQYF
TRBJ1-2 TRBV4-1 - - TGCGCCAGCAGCCAAGATCCGGCTAGTTATGGCTACACCTTC CASSQDPASYGYTF
TRBJ2-3 TRBV19 - TRBD1 TGTGCCAGTAGTACCCTCCAGACAGGGTCTAGCACAGATACGCAGTATTTT CASSTLQTGSSTDTQYF
TRBJ2-1 TRBV6-2/TRBV6-3 - TRBD2 TGTGCCAGCAGTTCGGTTGCGGGGGGCTGGGATGAGCAGTTCTTC CASSSVAGGWDEQFF
TRBJ1-5 TRBV18 - - TGTGCCAGCTCACCAGGGAGCAATCAGCCCCAGCATTTT CASSPGSNQPQHF
TRBJ1-2 TRBV3-1/TRBV3-2 - - TGTGCCAGCAGCCAAGAGTCAGGGTCTGTTAGTGGCTACACCTTC CASSQESGSVSGYTF
TRBJ2-3 TRBV14 once - TGTGCCAGCAGCCAAGACGGGGGGCCTGCAGATACGCAGTATTTT CASSQDGGPADTQYF
TRBJ1-2 TRBV19 - - TGTGCCAGTAGTATCCCGATATGGGGGGGCGCGGACTATGGCTACACCTTC CASSIPIWGGADYGYTF
TRBJ1-3 TRBV30 - - TGTGCCTGGAGTAATATGGGGGGCTCTGGAAACACCATATATTTT CAWSNMGGSGNTIYF
TRBJ2-1 TRBV2 many TRBD2 TGTGCCAGCAGTGGTCTAGCGGCGCAGCAGTTCTTC CASSGLAAQQFF
TRBJ2-3 TRBV4-1 - - TGCGCCAGCAGCCAAGATGGGGTAGGGACCCGCACAGATACGCAGTATTTT CASSQDGVGTRTDTQYF
TRBJ2-1 TRBV6-2/TRBV6-3 - - TGTGCCAGCAGTTACGATCCTACTAACAGAGACAATGAGCAGTTCTTC CASSYDPTNRDNEQFF
TRBJ2-7 TRBV3-1/TRBV3-2 - - TGTGCCAGCAGCCAGAAGGGACTGGCTAGCTCCTACGAGCAGTACTTC CASSQKGLASSYEQYF
TRBJ2-1 TRBV4-2 many - TGTGCCAGCAGCCAAGTGGCAGCCAATGAGCAGTTCTTC CASSQVAANEQFF